Given below is one T cell receptor beta chain in context. This sample is part of a study of breast tumors, draining lymph nodes, adjacent tissues. TCRdb reprocessed the multiplex PCR reads with MiXCR, giving one entry per CDR3 protein. The data contain about 20,000 distinct CDR3 sequences, 25% to 35% of them singletons. Germline V lookup: CDR1 DFQATT, CDR2 SNEGSKA (reference sequence). J lost 4 bases, V lost 4 bases, and 1 base had no gene match. The CDR3 length is 14 residues. This TCR came from a female donor with breast cancer. Some clones in this sample may be carry-over from other donors' samples. Sequenced: breast tumor tissue. The rearrangement uses TRBV20-1 and TRBJ2-2; TRBD2 aligns across 12 bases. CDR3 residues: CSATGLAGTGELFF. CDR3 coding DNA: TGCAGTGCTACGGGACTAGCGGGCACCGGGGAGCTGTTTTTT.